The rows below give T cell receptor beta chains drawn from one sample of a study of PD-1 blockade in mismatch repair-deficient tumors. Measured with immunoSEQ multiplex PCR; TCRdb has only the in-frame clones, and not every one. In the table there are some 84,000 clones, roughly 80% of which are singletons. This specimen was peripheral blood, taken 12 weeks after starting pembrolizumab. The receptors stem from an adult with mismatch repair-deficient cancer. Each CDR3 is given with its conserved first and last residue. A D gene is named only where the DNA matches it firmly. Only part of the rows carry a size: once, few, many, or a class if the clone is expanded.

J | size | V | D | CDR3 | DNA
TRBJ1-1 | - | TRBV30 | TRBD1 | CAWRTGPRNTEAFF | TGTGCCTGGAGGACAGGGCCGAGGAACACTGAAGCTTTCTTT
TRBJ2-1 | - | TRBV7-9 | - | CASRTGGSYNEQFF | TGTGCCAGCCGGACCGGGGGATCCTACAATGAGCAGTTCTTC
TRBJ1-1 | - | TRBV29-1 | TRBD1 | CSVEDPGQGGAFF | TGCAGCGTTGAAGATCCCGGACAGGGGGGCGCTTTCTTT
TRBJ2-1 | once | TRBV13 | - | CASSREGYQIDGEQFF | TGTGCCAGCAGCAGGGAAGGCTACCAGATAGACGGTGAGCAGTTCTTC
TRBJ2-7 | few | TRBV15 | TRBD2 | CATSGRGGRGEQYF | TGTGCCACCAGCGGCCGGGGCGGGAGGGGAGAGCAGTACTTC
TRBJ2-4 | - | TRBV15 | TRBD2 | CATSRDGREGLIF | TGTGCCACCAGCAGAGATGGGCGGGAGGGCCTGATATTC
TRBJ1-5 | few | TRBV19 | TRBD1 | CASTGTGGSQPQHF | TGTGCCAGTACCGGGACAGGGGGTAGTCAGCCCCAGCATTTT
TRBJ2-3 | - | TRBV19 | - | CASSIRAGHEAGTDTQYF | TGTGCCAGTAGTATACGGGCAGGGCATGAGGCTGGCACAGATACGCAGTATTTT
TRBJ2-5 | - | TRBV7-3 | - | CASSLTRTEETQYF | TGTGCCAGCAGCTTAACAAGGACAGAAGAGACCCAGTACTTC
TRBJ1-2 | few | TRBV11-3 | TRBD1 | CASSLRTGTYTF | TGTGCCAGCAGCTTACGGACAGGGACCTACACCTTC
TRBJ1-1 | - | TRBV6-1 | - | CASSDLGVNTEAFF | TGTGCCAGCAGTGACCTAGGAGTGAACACTGAAGCTTTCTTT
TRBJ2-1 | - | TRBV15 | TRBD1 | CATSRRQGPYNEQFF | TGTGCCACCAGCAGGCGACAGGGTCCCTACAATGAGCAGTTCTTC
TRBJ1-2 | - | TRBV6-1 | - | CASSGSDSINYGYTF | TGTGCCAGCAGTGGAAGCGACTCAATTAACTATGGCTACACCTTC
TRBJ1-1 | - | TRBV28 | - | CASRQINSEAFF | TGTGCCAGCAGACAAATCAATTCTGAAGCTTTCTTT
TRBJ1-3 | once | TRBV30 | - | CAWSGGTDSGNTIYF | TGTGCCTGGAGTGGGGGGACCGACTCTGGAAACACCATATATTTT
TRBJ2-7 | few | TRBV6-1 | - | CASSDTGYEQYF | TGTGCCAGCAGTGATACTGGCTACGAGCAGTACTTC
TRBJ2-7 | - | TRBV10-2 | - | CASSGRTAYEQYF | TGCGCCAGCAGTGGTCGAACAGCGTACGAGCAGTACTTC
TRBJ1-1 | - | TRBV30 | - | CAWSGGGSRTEAFF | TGTGCCTGGAGTGGTGGGGGCAGTAGGACTGAAGCTTTCTTT
TRBJ1-3 | - | TRBV19 | - | CASSIAHLPGNTIYF | TGTGCCAGTAGTATAGCTCATCTCCCAGGGAACACCATATATTTT
TRBJ2-1 | - | TRBV5-1 | TRBD2 | CASRELAGGPYNEQFF | TGCGCCAGCAGAGAACTAGCGGGGGGGCCTTACAATGAGCAGTTCTTC
TRBJ1-2 | - | TRBV5-5 | TRBD1 | CASSMTGGGYTF | TGTGCCAGCAGCATGACAGGGGGCGGCTACACCTTC
TRBJ1-1 | - | TRBV5-1 | - | CASSLFQGSAEAFF | TGCGCCAGCAGCTTGTTTCAGGGGAGCGCTGAAGCTTTCTTT
TRBJ2-7 | - | TRBV18 | - | CASSPGTASYEQYF | TGTGCCAGCTCACCAGGGACGGCTTCCTACGAGCAGTACTTC
TRBJ2-7 | - | TRBV19 | - | CASSIGSGYEQYF | TGTGCCAGTAGTATTGGGAGCGGCTACGAGCAGTACTTC
TRBJ2-7 | - | TRBV19 | - | CASSIGAGTSYEQYF | TGTGCCAGTAGTATCGGGGCGGGGACCTCTTACGAGCAGTACTTC
TRBJ2-2 | - | TRBV9 | - | CASSRAEGHGAGELFF | TGTGCCAGCAGCCGAGCAGAGGGACACGGTGCCGGGGAGCTGTTTTTT
TRBJ1-1 | - | TRBV6-5 | TRBD1 | CASRRTGMNTEAFF | TGTGCCAGCAGACGGACAGGGATGAACACTGAAGCTTTCTTT
TRBJ2-3 | - | TRBV7-9 | - | CASSWGAAGVILRADTQYF | TGTGCCAGCAGCTGGGGGGCCGCGGGAGTGATCCTAAGGGCAGATACGCAGTATTTT
TRBJ1-3 | - | TRBV6-4 | - | CASLTGQRLDF | TGTGCCAGCCTCACGGGTCAGCGGCTGGATTTT
TRBJ2-7 | - | TRBV6-1 | - | CASSNRASEQYF | TGTGCCAGCAGCAATCGAGCTTCCGAGCAGTACTTC
TRBJ2-7 | - | TRBV27 | - | CASRLGSQQYF | TGTGCCAGCCGATTAGGGTCCCAGCAGTACTTC
TRBJ2-1 | - | TRBV7-2 | - | CASSPLMGDSQFF | TGTGCCAGCAGCCCCCTCATGGGGGACTCCCAGTTCTTC
TRBJ1-4 | - | TRBV19 | - | CARGHPTNEKLFF | TGTGCCAGAGGGCATCCAACTAATGAAAAACTGTTTTTT
TRBJ1-1 | - | TRBV18 | - | CASSPPVNTEAFF | TGTGCCAGCTCACCACCTGTGAACACTGAAGCTTTCTTT
TRBJ2-2 | - | TRBV6-4 | - | CASAVNTNTGELFF | TGTGCCAGCGCCGTCAATACAAACACCGGGGAGCTGTTTTTT
TRBJ1-2 | - | TRBV6-6 | - | CASSPDSLYGYTF | TGTGCCAGCAGTCCGGACAGCCTCTATGGCTACACCTTC
TRBJ2-7 | - | TRBV11-3 | - | CASSPIPPYEQYF | TGTGCCAGCAGCCCAATTCCTCCCTACGAGCAGTACTTC
TRBJ2-2 | - | TRBV6-5 | TRBD2 | CASSGLAGGTGELFF | TGTGCCAGCAGTGGACTAGCGGGAGGGACCGGGGAGCTGTTTTTT
TRBJ1-2 | - | TRBV6-6 | - | CASSVARDGDYGYTF | TGTGCCAGCAGCGTCGCCAGGGACGGGGACTATGGCTACACCTTC
TRBJ2-5 | - | TRBV13 | TRBD1 | CASSLGSPRDRQETQYF | TGTGCCAGCAGCCTCGGAAGTCCACGGGACAGACAAGAGACCCAGTACTTC
TRBJ2-2 | - | TRBV5-1 | - | CASSLNSKNTGELFF | TGCGCCAGCAGCTTGAACTCAAAGAACACCGGGGAGCTGTTTTTT
TRBJ1-2 | - | TRBV19 | - | CASSSLGETARYTF | TGTGCCAGTAGCTCATTGGGCGAGACAGCTCGCTACACCTTC
TRBJ2-5 | - | TRBV27 | - | CASSSPGQQLNSRTQYF | TGTGCCAGCAGTTCTCCCGGACAGCAGCTTAATTCCAGGACCCAGTACTTC
TRBJ1-5 | - | TRBV11-2 | - | CASSLGYGNQPQHF | TGTGCCAGCAGCTTAGGTTACGGGAATCAGCCCCAGCATTTT
TRBJ2-3 | - | TRBV18 | TRBD2 | CASSRRTSETTDTQYF | TGTGCCAGCTCCCGTCGGACTAGCGAGACGACAGATACGCAGTATTTT
TRBJ2-1 | - | TRBV7-9 | TRBD2 | CASRPLGGTNEQFF | TGTGCCAGCAGACCACTGGGGGGGACTAACGAGCAGTTCTTC
TRBJ1-1 | once | TRBV11-1 | TRBD1 | CASTKQGAGTEAFF | TGTGCCAGCACAAAACAGGGGGCTGGTACTGAAGCTTTCTTT
TRBJ1-6 | - | TRBV7-9 | - | CASSLMGNRVNSPLHF | TGTGCCAGCAGCTTAATGGGTAACAGGGTTAATTCACCCCTCCACTTT
TRBJ2-3 | - | TRBV30 | TRBD2 | CAWSGLAGGTDTQYF | TGTGCCTGGAGTGGATTAGCGGGCGGCACAGATACGCAGTATTTT
TRBJ2-3 | - | TRBV30 | TRBD2 | CAWRLAGEAEYF | TGTGCCTGGAGATTAGCGGGGGAAGCTGAGTATTTT
TRBJ2-3 | - | TRBV7-3 | - | CASSLDYRTDTQYF | TGTGCCAGCAGCTTAGACTACCGCACAGATACGCAGTATTTT
TRBJ2-7 | - | TRBV2 | - | CASSVAGPSYEQYF | TGTGCCAGCAGTGTGGCAGGGCCCTCCTACGAGCAGTACTTC
TRBJ2-5 | - | TRBV9 | - | CASSVGTGRETQYF | TGTGCCAGCAGCGTAGGCACAGGGAGAGAGACCCAGTACTTC
TRBJ1-1 | - | TRBV9 | TRBD1 | CASSVFGQGLSEAFF | TGTGCCAGCAGCGTTTTCGGACAGGGACTTAGTGAAGCTTTCTTT
TRBJ1-2 | - | TRBV27 | TRBD1 | CASSPFQGAHGYTF | TGTGCCAGCAGTCCTTTCCAGGGGGCGCATGGCTACACCTTC
TRBJ1-4 | once | TRBV7-3 | - | CASSLGGEKLFF | TGTGCCAGCAGCTTGGGTGGGGAAAAACTGTTTTTT
TRBJ2-1 | - | TRBV11-2 | - | CASSLLAHNEQFF | TGTGCCAGCAGCCTACTAGCCCACAATGAGCAGTTCTTC
TRBJ1-5 | - | TRBV27 | TRBD1 | CASSLTGDQPQHF | TGTGCCAGCAGTCTAACAGGGGACCAGCCCCAGCATTTT
TRBJ1-4 | - | TRBV9 | TRBD1 | CASSRTGGNEKLFF | TGTGCCAGCAGCCGCACAGGGGGAAATGAAAAACTGTTTTTT